The 7 T cell receptor beta chains listed next were all sequenced from one sample in a study of cytomegalovirus exposure and HLA in healthy donors. Use of 60 Vbeta and 13 Jbeta primers characterized the PCR. Assay: immunoSEQ multiplex PCR; the TCRdb copy retains only in-frame clones and omits some. The data contain 120,000 or so clones, 50% to 75% of them singletons. The material sequenced was PBMCs. These TCRs come from a woman in her forties in good health and CMV-seropositive.

This clone turned up a few times. The V call is TRBV27, the J call TRBJ1-5; TRBD1 matches at 9 bases. Germline trimming cut 6 bases from V and 3 bases from J; bases unmatched to any gene: 9. CDR3 length: 16 amino acids. Per germline, CDR1 MNHEY and CDR2 SMNVEV (reference sequence). CDR3 in DNA: TGTGCCAGCAGATCCGGGACAGGGTTCGCCAATCAGCCCCAGCATTTT. Protein: CASRSGTGFANQPQHF.

The chain has TRBV11-2 and TRBJ1-4, with D tentatively TRBD1 (6 bases). Trimming pared 5 bases from V and 7 bases from J, leaving 17 bases between. There are 15 residues in the CDR3. Germline assignment: CDR1 SGHAT and CDR2 FQNNGV. This CDR3 reads CASSPRSGGTEKLFF. The CDR3 DNA reads as TGTGCCAGCAGCCCCCGATCGGGGGGCACTGAAAAACTGTTTTTT.

This clone was counted only a few times. This rearrangement joins TRBV28 to TRBJ1-2; 10 nucleotides line up with TRBD1. The V gene end was trimmed by 4 bases and the J gene end by 5 bases; junction bases not matched to a gene: 1. The CDR3 covers 13 residues. Germline values: CDR1 MDHEN, CDR2 SYDVKM. The CDR3 nucleotides read TGTGCCAGCAGTTCGGGACAGGGGTATGGCTACACCTTC. Amino acids: CASSSGQGYGYTF.

The sample holds a few counts of this clone. The rearrangement uses TRBV2 and TRBJ1-6; TRBD1 matches 9 bases. The CDR3 runs to 16 residues. With V trimmed by 3 bases and J by 7 bases, 7 bases remained unmatched. Per germline, CDR1 SNHLY and CDR2 FYNNEI. The CDR3 protein is CASSDGGTGWNSPLHF. Written as DNA, the CDR3 is TGTGCCAGCAGTGATGGGGGGACAGGGTGGAATTCACCCCTCCACTTT. Combining the CDR3 with reference TRBV2 and TRBJ1-6 gives the whole variable domain EPEVTQTPSHQVTQMGQEVILRCVPISNHLYFYWYRQILGQKVEFLVSFYNNEISEKSEIFDDQFSVERPDGSNFTLKIRSTKLEDSAMYFCASSDGGTGWNSPLHFGNGTRLTVT.

The sample holds a few counts of this clone. The chain has TRBV6-5 and TRBJ2-3; TRBD1 agrees at 8 bases. Trimming removed 5 bases from V and 4 bases from J; junction bases left unmatched: 8. This CDR3 has 15 amino acids. Germline CDR1 reads MNHEY; CDR2 reads SVGAGI. CDR3 nucleotide sequence: TGTGCCAGCAGTCTCGGACAGGGAGGTCCAGATACGCAGTATTTT. Translation gives CASSLGQGGPDTQYF.

About this clone itself: At one end the junction does not follow the germline gene, possibly because of a read error. This rearrangement joins TRBV7-2 to TRBJ2-5; weak D call: TRBD1 (6 bases). Germline lookup yields CDR1 SGHTA and CDR2 FQGNSA. The CDR3 sequence is 13 residues long. The CDR3, as DNA: TGCGCCAGCAGCTCCGGGACACCTGAGACCCAGTACTTC. Translation gives CASSSGTPETQYF.

The chain employs TRBV5-1 and TRBJ2-5, with D uncertain. The assigned J gene may be wrong: the sequence end matches TRBJ2-7 better. Per the germline V gene, CDR1 is SGHRS and CDR2 is YFSETQ. This CDR3 contains 12 residues. Here the CDR3 DNA reads TGCGCCAGCAGCTTGACCTCCTACGAGCAGTACTTC. This encodes CASSLTSYEQYF.